This record concerns one T cell receptor (beta chain) sequence. TCRdb reanalysed the 5' RACE reads using MiXCR and keeps one entry per CDR3 protein. The repertoire consists of roughly 57,000 distinct CDR3 sequences, with roughly an eighth occurring once and the leading ten covering about 9.3%. These data originate in a study of early T cells in non-severe SARS-CoV-2 infection. The specimen was whole blood, collected at baseline. The receptor was derived from an adult who was a healthcare worker with PCR-confirmed SARS-CoV-2 infection or an uninfected control (not recorded which).

The CDR3 nucleotides are TGTGCCAGCAGGAGGCTGGGGAACCGCCATTCCAATGAGCAGTTCTTC. This codes for CASRRLGNRHSNEQFF. V and J are TRBV21-1 and TRBJ2-1. TRBV21-1 is termed a pseudogene. This CDR3 region has 16 residues.